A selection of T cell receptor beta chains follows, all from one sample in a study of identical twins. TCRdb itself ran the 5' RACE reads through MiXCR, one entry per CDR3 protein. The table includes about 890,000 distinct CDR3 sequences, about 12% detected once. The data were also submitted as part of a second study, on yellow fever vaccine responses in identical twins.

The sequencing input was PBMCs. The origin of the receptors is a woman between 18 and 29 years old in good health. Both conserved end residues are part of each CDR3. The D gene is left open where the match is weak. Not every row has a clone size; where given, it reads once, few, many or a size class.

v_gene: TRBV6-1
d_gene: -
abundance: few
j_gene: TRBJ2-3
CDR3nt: TGTGCCAGCAGTCGCTCCTCCGGGCTCAAAGGGGGTACGCAGTATTTT
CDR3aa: CASSRSSGLKGGTQYF

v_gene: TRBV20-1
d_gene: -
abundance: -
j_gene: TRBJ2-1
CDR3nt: TGCAGTGCTAGGGTCCGAAGCCCCGTCAATGAGCAGTTCTTC
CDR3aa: CSARVRSPVNEQFF

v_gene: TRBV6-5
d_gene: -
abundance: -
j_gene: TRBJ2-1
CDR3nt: TGTGCCAGCAGGGATGGACTCAGGCAGTTCTTC
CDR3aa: CASRDGLRQFF

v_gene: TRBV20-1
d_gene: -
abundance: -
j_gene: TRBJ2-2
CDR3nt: TGCAGTGCCCCACCAGCGGAGAACACCGGGGAGCTGTTTTTT
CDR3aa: CSAPPAENTGELFF

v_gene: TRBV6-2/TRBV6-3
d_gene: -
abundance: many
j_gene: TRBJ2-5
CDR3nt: TGTGCCAGCAGTTACACTTCGGGCCAAGAGACCCAGTACTTC
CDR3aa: CASSYTSGQETQYF

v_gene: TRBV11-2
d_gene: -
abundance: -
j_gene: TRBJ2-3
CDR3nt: TGTGCCAGCAGCTTAGTACCCCGGGGTTCTAGCAGCGACACAGATACGCAGTATTTT
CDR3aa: CASSLVPRGSSSDTDTQYF

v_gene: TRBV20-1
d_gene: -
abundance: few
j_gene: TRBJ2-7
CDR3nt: TGCAGTGCCGGCAAACAGGTACCGAGTTACGAGCAGTACTTC
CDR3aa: CSAGKQVPSYEQYF

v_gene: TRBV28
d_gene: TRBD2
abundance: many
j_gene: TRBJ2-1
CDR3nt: TGTGCCAGCAGTTTATGGGGGGGGTCCCTCTCCTACAATGAGCAGTTCTTC
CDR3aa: CASSLWGGSLSYNEQFF

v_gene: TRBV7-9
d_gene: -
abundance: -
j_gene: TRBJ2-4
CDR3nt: TGTGCCAGCAGCCCTTACCCACAGGTGAACATTCAGTACTTC
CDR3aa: CASSPYPQVNIQYF

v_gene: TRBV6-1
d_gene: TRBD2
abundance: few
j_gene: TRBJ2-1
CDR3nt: TGTGCCAGCAGTACCCTCTCGGGGGGCTCCTACAATGAGCAGTTCTTC
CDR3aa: CASSTLSGGSYNEQFF

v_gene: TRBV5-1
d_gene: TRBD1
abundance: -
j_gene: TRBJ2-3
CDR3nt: TGCGCCAGAACGGACAGGGCGAAGTCAGATACGCAGTATTTT
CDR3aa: CARTDRAKSDTQYF

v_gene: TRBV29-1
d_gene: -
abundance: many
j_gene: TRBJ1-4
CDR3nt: TGCAGCGTTGGAGTGGGTGAAAAACTGTTTTTT
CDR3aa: CSVGVGEKLFF

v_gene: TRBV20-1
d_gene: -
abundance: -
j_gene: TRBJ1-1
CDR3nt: TGCAGTGCTTCCGAACAGGAGAACACTGAAGCTTTCTTT
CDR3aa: CSASEQENTEAFF

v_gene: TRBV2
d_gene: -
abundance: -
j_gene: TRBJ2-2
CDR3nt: TGTGCCCTCAGGTATCGAGCCAGGGGACTAAATAACACCGGGGAGCTGTTTTTT
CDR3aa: CALRYRARGLNNTGELFF

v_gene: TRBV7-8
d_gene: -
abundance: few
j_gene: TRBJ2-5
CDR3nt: TGTGCCAGCAGCTTGGGGGGCCAAGAGACCCGGTACTTC
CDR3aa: CASSLGGQETRYF

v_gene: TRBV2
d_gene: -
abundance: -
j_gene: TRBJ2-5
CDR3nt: TGTGCCACCCAAAGGATATTCCAAGAGACCCAGTACTTC
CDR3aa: CATQRIFQETQYF

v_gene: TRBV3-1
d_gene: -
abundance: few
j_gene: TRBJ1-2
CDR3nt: TGTGCCAGCAGCCACGGTGCAGGGACACTAAACTATGGCTACACCTTC
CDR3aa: CASSHGAGTLNYGYTF

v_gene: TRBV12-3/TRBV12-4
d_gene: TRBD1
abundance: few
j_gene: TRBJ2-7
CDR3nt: TGTGCCAGCAGGTCAGGGGGCTTGGGAGAGCAGTACTTC
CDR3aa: CASRSGGLGEQYF

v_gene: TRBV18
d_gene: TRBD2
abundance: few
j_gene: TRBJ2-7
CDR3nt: TGTGCCAGCTCACCAATCGGTGGCGGGGGAACTGTCTCCTACGAGCAGTACTTC
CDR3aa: CASSPIGGGGTVSYEQYF

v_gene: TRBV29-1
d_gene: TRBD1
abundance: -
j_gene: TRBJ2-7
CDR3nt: TGCAGCGTCGCGACAGGGGGCATCTTGACCTACGAGCAGTACTTC
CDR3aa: CSVATGGILTYEQYF

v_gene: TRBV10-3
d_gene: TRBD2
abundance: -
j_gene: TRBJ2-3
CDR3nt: TGTGCCATCAGCCGCCCTGGGAGTAGCGGGACCGGAGATACGCAGTATTTT
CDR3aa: CAISRPGSSGTGDTQYF

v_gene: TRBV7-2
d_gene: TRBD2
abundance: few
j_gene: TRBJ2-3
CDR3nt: TGTGCCAGCAGCTTTGGGGCAGCGGGGTCTAGCACAGATACGCAGTATTTT
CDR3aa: CASSFGAAGSSTDTQYF

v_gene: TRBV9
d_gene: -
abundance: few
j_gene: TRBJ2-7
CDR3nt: TGTGCCAGCAGTTCCGGGGGGCCGGCTATCGAGCAGTACTTC
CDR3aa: CASSSGGPAIEQYF

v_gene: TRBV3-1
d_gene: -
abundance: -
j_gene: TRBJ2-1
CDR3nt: TGTGCCAGCAGCCAACCACTAGCCACATTCAATGAGCAGTTCTTC
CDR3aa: CASSQPLATFNEQFF

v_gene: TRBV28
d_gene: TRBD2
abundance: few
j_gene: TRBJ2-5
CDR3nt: TGTGCCAGCCGGACTAGCGGGAAAGTGGAGACCCAGTACTTC
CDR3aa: CASRTSGKVETQYF

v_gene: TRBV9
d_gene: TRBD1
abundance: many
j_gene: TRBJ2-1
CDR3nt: TGTGCCAGCAGCGCCGTGGACAGGGCGGTTCCGGATGAGCAGTTCTTC
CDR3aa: CASSAVDRAVPDEQFF

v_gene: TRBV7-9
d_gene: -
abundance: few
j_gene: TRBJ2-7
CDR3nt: TGTGCCAGCAGCTTAGCGGGAATTCGGCCCTACGAGCAGTACTTC
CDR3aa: CASSLAGIRPYEQYF

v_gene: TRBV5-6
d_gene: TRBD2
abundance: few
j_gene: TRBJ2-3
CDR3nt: TGTGCCAGCAGCTGGGGGACTAGCGGTAGGGATACGCAGTATTTT
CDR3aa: CASSWGTSGRDTQYF

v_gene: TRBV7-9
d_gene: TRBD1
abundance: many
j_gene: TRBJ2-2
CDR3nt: TGTGCCAGCAGCTTGGGACAGGCCGGGGAGCTGTTTTTT
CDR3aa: CASSLGQAGELFF

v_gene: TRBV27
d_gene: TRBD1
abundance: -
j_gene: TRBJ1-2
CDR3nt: TGTGCCAGCAGTACTCAACCCGGGACAGAGCCCCATGGCTACACCTTC
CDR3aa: CASSTQPGTEPHGYTF

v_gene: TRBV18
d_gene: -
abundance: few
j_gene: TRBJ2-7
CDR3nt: TGTGCCAGCTCGACCGACTCCTCCGAGCAGTACTTC
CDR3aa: CASSTDSSEQYF

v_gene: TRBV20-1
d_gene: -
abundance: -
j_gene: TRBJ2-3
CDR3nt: TGCAGTCAAGCAGACTACCGGGTGGATACGCAGTATTTT
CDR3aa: CSQADYRVDTQYF

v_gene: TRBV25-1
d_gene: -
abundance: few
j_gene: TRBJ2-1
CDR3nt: TGTGCCAGCAGTGAGGGGCGGGGGCGGGGGAGCTCCTACAATGAGCAGTTCTTC
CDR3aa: CASSEGRGRGSSYNEQFF

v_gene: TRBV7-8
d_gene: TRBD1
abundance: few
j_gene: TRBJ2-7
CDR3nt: TGTGCCAGCAGCTCAACACGTACACCGGGACAGGGGGCTTACGAGCAGTACTTC
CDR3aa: CASSSTRTPGQGAYEQYF

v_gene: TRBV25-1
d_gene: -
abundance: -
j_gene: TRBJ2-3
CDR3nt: TGTGCCAGCGGCCAATTAGGAGTCCTAGATACGCAGTATTTT
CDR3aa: CASGQLGVLDTQYF

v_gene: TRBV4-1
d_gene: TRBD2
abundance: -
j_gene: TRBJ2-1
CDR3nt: TGCGCCAGCAGCCAAGGCCTAGCGGGAGGCCCAGGAGGGTTCTTC
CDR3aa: CASSQGLAGGPGGFF

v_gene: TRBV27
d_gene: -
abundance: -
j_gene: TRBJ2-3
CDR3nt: TGTGCCAGCAGTTTATCGCTTGGGGTTAGGACAGATACGCAGTATTTT
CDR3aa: CASSLSLGVRTDTQYF

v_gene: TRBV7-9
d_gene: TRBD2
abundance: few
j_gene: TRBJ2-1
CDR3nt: TGTGCCAGCAGCGGACTGACTAGCGGGGGCCTCAATGAGCAGTTCTTC
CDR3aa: CASSGLTSGGLNEQFF

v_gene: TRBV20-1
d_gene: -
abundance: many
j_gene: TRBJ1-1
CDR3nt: TGCAGTGCCATAGAAGAGACAACAAAGAACACTGAAGCTTTCTTT
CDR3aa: CSAIEETTKNTEAFF